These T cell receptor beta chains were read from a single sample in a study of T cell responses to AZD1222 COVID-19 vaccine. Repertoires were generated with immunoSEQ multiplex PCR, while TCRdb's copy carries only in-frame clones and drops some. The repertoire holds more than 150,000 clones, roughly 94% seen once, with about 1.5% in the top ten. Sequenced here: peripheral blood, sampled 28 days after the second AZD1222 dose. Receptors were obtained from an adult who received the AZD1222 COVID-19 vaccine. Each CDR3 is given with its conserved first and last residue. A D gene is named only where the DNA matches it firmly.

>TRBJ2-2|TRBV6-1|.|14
CASSESVDTGELFF
TGTGCCAGCAGTGAATCGGTGGACACCGGGGAGCTGTTTTTT
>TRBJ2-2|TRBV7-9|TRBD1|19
CASSSAGRQGVGVTGELFF
TGTGCCAGCAGCTCCGCAGGACGACAGGGAGTCGGGGTAACCGGGGAGCTGTTTTTT
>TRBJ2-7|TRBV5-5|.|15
CASSSRRQVGNEQYF
TGTGCCAGCAGCTCCCGGAGACAGGTGGGCAACGAGCAGTACTTC
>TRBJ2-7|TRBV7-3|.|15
CASSLHSDGTYEQYF
TGTGCCAGCAGCTTACACAGTGACGGAACCTACGAGCAGTACTTC
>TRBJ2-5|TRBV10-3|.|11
CAIGARETQYF
TGTGCCATCGGAGCACGGGAGACCCAGTACTTC
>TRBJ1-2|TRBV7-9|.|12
CASSFLGKGYTF
TGTGCCAGCAGCTTCCTGGGGAAGGGCTACACCTTC
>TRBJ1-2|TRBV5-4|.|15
CASSRGEGDNYGYTF
TGTGCCAGCAGCCGGGGCGAGGGGGATAACTATGGCTACACCTTC
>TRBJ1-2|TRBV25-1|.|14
CASSEFGDAYGYTF
TGTGCCAGCAGTGAATTCGGGGACGCTTATGGCTACACCTTC
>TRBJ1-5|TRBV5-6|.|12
CASTRGNQPQHF
TGTGCCAGCACCCGGGGAAATCAGCCCCAGCATTTT
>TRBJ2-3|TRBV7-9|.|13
CASSPRAPDTQYF
TGTGCCAGCAGCCCTCGAGCCCCAGATACGCAGTATTTT
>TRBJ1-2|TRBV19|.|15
CASSITGAAGYGYTF
TGTGCCAGTAGTATAACTGGGGCGGCCGGTTATGGCTACACCTTC
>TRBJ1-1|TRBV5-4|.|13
CASSLPTNTEAFF
TGTGCCAGCAGCCTCCCTACGAACACTGAAGCTTTCTTT
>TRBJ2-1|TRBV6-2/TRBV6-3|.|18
CASSFGGGSPESYNEQFF
TGTGCCAGCAGTTTTGGGGGGGGCTCACCGGAATCGTACAATGAGCAGTTCTTC
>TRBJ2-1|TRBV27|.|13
CASIPASHNEQFF
TGTGCCAGCATCCCAGCTTCACACAATGAGCAGTTCTTC